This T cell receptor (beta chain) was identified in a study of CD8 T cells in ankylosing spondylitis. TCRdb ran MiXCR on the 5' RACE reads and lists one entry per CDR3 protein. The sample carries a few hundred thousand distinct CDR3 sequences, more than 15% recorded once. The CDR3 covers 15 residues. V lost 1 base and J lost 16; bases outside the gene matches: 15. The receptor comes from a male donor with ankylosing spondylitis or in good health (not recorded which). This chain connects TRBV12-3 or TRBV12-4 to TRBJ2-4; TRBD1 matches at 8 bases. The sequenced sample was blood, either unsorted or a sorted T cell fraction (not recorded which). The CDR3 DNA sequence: TGTGCCAGCAGTTTAGGAGTTGTCCCCCCGACAGGGGAATACTTC. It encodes CASSLGVVPPTGEYF.